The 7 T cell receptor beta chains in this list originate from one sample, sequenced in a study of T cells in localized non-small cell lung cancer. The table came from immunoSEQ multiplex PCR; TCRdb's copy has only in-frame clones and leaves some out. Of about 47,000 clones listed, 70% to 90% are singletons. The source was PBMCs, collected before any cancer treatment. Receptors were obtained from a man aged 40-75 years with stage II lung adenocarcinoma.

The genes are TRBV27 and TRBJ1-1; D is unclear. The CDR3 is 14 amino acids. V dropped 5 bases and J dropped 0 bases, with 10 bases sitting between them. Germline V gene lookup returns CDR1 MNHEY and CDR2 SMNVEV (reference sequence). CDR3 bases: TGTGCCAGCAGTCCCACGAGGTTGAACACTGAAGCTTTCTTT. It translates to CASSPTRLNTEAFF.

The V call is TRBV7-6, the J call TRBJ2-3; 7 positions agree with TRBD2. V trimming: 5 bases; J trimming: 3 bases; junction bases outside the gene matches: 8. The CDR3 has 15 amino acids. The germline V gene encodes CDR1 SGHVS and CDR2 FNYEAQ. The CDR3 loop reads CASSPQLASTDTQYF. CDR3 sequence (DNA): TGTGCCAGCAGCCCCCAACTAGCGTCAACAGATACGCAGTATTTT. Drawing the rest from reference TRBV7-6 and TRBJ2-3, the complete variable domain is GAGVSQSPRYKVTKRGQDVALRCDPISGHVSLYWYRQALGQGPEFLTYFNYEAQQDKSGLPNDRFSAERPEGSISTLTIQRTEQRDSAMYRCASSPQLASTDTQYFGPGTRLTVL.

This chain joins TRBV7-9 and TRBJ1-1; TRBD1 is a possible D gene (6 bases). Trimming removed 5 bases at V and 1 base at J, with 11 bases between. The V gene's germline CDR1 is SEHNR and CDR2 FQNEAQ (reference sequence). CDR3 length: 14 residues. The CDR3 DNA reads TGTGCCAGCAGCATCCTGACAGGGAACACTGAAGCTTTCTTT. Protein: CASSILTGNTEAFF.

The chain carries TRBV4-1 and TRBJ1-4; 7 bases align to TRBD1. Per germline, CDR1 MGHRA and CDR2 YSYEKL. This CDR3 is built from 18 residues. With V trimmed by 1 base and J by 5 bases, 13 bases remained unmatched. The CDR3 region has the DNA TGCGCCAGCAGCCAAGTCGGGTTAGTCCGGGACAGCAATGAAAAACTGTTTTTT. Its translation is CASSQVGLVRDSNEKLFF.

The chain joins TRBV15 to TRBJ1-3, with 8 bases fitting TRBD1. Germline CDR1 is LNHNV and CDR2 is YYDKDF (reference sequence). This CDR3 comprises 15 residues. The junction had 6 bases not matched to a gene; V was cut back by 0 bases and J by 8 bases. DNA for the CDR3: TGTGCCACCAGCAGAGACCAGGGGGCGCGAGACACCATATATTTT. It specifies CATSRDQGARDTIYF. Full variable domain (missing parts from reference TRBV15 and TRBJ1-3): DAMVIQNPRYQVTQFGKPVTLSCSQTLNHNVMYWYQQKSSQAPKLLFHYYDKDFNNEADTPDNFQSRRPNTSFCFLDIRSPGLGDTAMYLCATSRDQGARDTIYFGEGSWLTVV.

The CDR3 protein is CASSPSFLGEQYF. The CDR3 nucleotides are TGTGCCAGCAGCCCATCATTCCTCGGGGAGCAGTACTTC. This sequence joins TRBV7-2 and TRBJ2-7; D is unclear. CDR3 length: 13 residues. V shed 5 bases and J shed 7 bases, with 15 bases lying between them. CDR1 SGHTA and CDR2 FQGNSA come from the germline V gene.

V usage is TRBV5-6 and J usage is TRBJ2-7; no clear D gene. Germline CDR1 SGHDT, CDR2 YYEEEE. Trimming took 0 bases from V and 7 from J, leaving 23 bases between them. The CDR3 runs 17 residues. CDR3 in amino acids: CASSLVSRTPTLREQYV. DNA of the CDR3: TGTGCCAGCAGCTTGGTTAGCAGAACCCCTACCCTGAGGGAGCAGTACGTC.